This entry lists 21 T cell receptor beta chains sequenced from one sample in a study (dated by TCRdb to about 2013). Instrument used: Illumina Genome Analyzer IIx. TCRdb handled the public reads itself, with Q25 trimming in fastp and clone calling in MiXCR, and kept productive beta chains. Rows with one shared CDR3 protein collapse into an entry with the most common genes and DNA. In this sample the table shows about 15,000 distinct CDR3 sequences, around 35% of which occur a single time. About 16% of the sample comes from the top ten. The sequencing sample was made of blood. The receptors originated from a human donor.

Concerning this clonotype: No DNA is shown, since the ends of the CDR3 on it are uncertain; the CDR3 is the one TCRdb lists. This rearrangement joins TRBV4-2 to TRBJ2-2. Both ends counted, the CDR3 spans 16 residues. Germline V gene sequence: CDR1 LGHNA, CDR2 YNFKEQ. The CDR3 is CASSPRHSRTPGSCFF.

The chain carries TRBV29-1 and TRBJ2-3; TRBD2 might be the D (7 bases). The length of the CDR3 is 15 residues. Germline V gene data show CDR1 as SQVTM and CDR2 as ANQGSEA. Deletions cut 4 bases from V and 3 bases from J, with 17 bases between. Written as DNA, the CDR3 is TGCAGCGTTGCACAGGGAGGGTCGCGAACAGATACGCAGTATTTT. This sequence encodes CSVAQGGSRTDTQYF.

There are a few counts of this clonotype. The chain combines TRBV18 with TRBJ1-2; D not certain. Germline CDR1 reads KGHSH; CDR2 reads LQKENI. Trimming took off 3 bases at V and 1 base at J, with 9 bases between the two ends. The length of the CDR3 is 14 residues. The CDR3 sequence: CASSPPSLNYGYTF. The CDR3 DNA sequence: TGTGCCAGCTCACCGCCCAGTCTTAACTATGGCTACACCTTC.

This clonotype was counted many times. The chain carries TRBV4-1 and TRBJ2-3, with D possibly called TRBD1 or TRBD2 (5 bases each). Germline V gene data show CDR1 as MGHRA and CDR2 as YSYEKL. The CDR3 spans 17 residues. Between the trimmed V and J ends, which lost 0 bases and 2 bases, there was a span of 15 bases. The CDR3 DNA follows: TGCGCCAGCAGCCAAGAGGGCAGGGACCTCTACACAGATACGCAGTATTTT. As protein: CASSQEGRDLYTDTQYF.

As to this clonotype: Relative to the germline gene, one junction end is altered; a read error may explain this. This CDR3 reads CASRLYEQYF. The CDR3, as DNA: TGTGCCAGCCGTTTGTATGAGCAGTACTTC. The rearrangement uses TRBV28 and TRBJ2-7; no definite D call. The germline V gene encodes CDR1 MDHEN and CDR2 SYDVKM. The CDR3 runs to 10 residues.

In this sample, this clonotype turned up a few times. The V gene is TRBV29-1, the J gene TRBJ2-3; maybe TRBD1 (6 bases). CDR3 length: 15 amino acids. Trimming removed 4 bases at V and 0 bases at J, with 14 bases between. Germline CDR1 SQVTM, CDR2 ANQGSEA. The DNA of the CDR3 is TGCAGCGTTGTCGGGACAACGACTAGCACAGATACGCAGTATTTT. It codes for CSVVGTTTSTDTQYF.

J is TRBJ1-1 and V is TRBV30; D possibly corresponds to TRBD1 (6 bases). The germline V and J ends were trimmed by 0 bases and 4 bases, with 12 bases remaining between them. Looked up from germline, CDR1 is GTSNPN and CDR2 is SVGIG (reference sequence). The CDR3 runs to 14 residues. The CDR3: CAWSVQGKGTEAFF. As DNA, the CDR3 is TGTGCCTGGAGTGTCCAGGGGAAGGGCACTGAAGCTTTCTTT. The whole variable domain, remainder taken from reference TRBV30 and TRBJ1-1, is SQTIHQWPATLVQPVGSPLSLECTVEGTSNPNLYWYRQAAGRGLQLLFYSVGIGQISSEVPQNLSASRPQDRQFILSSKKLLLSDSGFYLCAWSVQGKGTEAFFGQGTRLTVV.

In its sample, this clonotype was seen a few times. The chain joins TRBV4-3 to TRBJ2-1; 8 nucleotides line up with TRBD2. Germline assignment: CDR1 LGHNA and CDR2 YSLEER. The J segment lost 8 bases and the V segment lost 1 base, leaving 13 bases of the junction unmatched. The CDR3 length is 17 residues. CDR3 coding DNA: TGCGCCAGCAGCCAAGGAGTTCCAGCGGGAGAGACGGATGAGCAGTTCTTC. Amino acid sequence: CASSQGVPAGETDEQFF.

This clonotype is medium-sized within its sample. In DNA, the CDR3 is TGCGCCAGCAGTCACCCTTGGGACAGGGTCTACAATGAGCAGTTCTTC. This codes for CASSHPWDRVYNEQFF. The chain links TRBV23-1 to TRBJ2-1, with 9 bases matching TRBD1. Being an ORF, TRBV23-1 has a function that is uncertain. This CDR3 has 16 amino acids. The junction had 6 bases not matched to a gene; V was cut back by 3 bases and J by 3 bases.

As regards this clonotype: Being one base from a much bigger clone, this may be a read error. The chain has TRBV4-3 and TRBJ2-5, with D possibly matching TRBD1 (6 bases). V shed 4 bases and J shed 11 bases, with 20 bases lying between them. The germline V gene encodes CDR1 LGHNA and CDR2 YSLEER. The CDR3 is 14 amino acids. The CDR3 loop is CASSPQGYYNEQYF. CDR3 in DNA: TGCGCCAGCAGCCCCCAGGGGTACTACAATGAGCAGTACTTC.

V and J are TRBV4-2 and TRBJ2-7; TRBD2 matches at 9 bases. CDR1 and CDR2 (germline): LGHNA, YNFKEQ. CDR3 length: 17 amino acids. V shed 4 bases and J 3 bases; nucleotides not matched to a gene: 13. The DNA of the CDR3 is TGTGCCAGCAGCCGGGGGACTAGCTGTAACATGATCTACGAGCAGTACTTC. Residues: CASSRGTSCNMIYEQYF.

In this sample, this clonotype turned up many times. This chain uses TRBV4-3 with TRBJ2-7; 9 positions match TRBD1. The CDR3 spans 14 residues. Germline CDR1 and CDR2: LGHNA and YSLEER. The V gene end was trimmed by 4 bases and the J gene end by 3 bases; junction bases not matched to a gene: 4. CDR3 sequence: CASSRGQGFYEQYF. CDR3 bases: TGCGCCAGCAGCCGCGGACAGGGGTTCTACGAGCAGTACTTC.

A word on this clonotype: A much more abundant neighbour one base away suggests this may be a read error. The CDR3 DNA reads TGCAGCGTTATGGGTGGAGCGGACCTAGGAAACACCATATATTTT. Translating gives CSVMGGADLGNTIYF. This rearrangement joins TRBV29-1 to TRBJ1-3; D is undetermined. Germline V gene sequence: CDR1 SQVTM, CDR2 ANQGSEA. Between the trimmed V and J ends, which lost 5 bases and 4 bases, there was a span of 18 bases. This CDR3 spans 15 amino acids.

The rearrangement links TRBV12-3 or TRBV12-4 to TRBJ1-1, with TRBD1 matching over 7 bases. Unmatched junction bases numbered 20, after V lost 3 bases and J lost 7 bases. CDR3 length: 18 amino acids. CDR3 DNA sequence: TGTGCCAGCAGTTTGACAGGGTTGGGCGGGGGCCTGAATAGTGAAGCTTTCTTT. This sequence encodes CASSLTGLGGGLNSEAFF.

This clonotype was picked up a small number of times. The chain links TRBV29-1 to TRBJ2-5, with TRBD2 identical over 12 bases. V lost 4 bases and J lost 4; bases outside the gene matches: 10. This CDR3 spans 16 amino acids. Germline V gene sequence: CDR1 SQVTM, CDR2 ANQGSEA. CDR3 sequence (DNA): TGCAGCGTTGTGAGGGCTAGCGGGAGGGATAGAGAGACCCAGTACTTC. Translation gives CSVVRASGRDRETQYF.

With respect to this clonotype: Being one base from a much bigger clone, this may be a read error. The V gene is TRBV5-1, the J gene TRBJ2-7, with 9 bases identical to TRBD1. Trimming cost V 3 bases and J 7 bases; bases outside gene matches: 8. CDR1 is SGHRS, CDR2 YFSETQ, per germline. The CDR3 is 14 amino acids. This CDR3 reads CASSWGTGINEQYF. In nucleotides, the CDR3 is TGCGCCAGCAGCTGGGGGACAGGGATCAATGAGCAGTACTTC.

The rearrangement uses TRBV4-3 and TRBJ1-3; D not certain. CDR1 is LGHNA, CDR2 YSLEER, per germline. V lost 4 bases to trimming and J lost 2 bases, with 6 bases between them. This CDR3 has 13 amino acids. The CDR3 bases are TGCGCCAGCAGCCGCGGGACTGGAAACACCATATATTTT. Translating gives CASSRGTGNTIYF.

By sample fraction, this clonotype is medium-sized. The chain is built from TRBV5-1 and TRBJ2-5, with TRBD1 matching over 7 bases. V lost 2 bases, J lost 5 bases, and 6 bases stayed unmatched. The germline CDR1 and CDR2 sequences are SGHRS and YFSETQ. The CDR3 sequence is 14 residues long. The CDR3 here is CASSLQGWSETQYF. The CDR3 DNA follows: TGCGCCAGCAGCTTACAGGGGTGGTCCGAGACCCAGTACTTC.

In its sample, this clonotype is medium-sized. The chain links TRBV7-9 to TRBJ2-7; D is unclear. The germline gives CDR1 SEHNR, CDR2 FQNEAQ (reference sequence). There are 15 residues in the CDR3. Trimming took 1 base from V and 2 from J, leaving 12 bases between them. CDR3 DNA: TGTGCCAGCAGCTTAGATCGACTCGATCCCTACGAGCAGTACTTC. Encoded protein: CASSLDRLDPYEQYF.

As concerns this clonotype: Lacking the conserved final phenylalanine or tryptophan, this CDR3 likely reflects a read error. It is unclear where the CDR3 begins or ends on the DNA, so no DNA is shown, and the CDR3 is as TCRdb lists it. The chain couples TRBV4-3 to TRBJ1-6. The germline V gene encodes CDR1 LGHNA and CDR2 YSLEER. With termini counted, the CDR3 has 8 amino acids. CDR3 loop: CASSQDPH.

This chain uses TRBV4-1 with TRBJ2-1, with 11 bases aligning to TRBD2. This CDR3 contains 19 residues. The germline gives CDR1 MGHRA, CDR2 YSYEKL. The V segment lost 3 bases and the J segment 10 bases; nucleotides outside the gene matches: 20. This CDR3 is CASSQDSTSGRGNTGEQFF. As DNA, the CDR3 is TGCGCCAGCAGCCAGGATTCCACTAGCGGGAGAGGTAACACCGGGGAGCAGTTCTTC.